This TCR beta chain was identified during a study of blood T cell repertoires in COVID-19 (dated by TCRdb to about 2020). A note on the overall study: Collaborator samples came from the United States, Italy and Spain and covered acute and convalescent phases of COVID-19. The material from the prospective study consisted of cDNA or gDNA derived from T cells, B-cell-depleted T cells, or PBMCs. The dataset comprised deeply sampled blood TCRbeta repertoires from subjects exposed to, actively infected with, or recovered from COVID-19. The repertoires were released in a freely available public database intended as a resource for research on the immune response to SARS-CoV-2. The samples were drawn from two sources: the first 160 participants of the ongoing ImmuneRACE study, and some 1,300 subjects contributed by 6 global collaborators. Nearly every sample came with metadata listing a de-identified subject ID, COVID-19 status, age in years and sex. Where available, HLA class I and class II types were obtained from metadata supplied by the sample provider rather than from assay-based typing.

Relative to germline, V is 6 bases shorter and J is 2 bases shorter, with 10 bases between their ends. Based on the germline V gene (reference sequence), the CDR1 and CDR2 sequences are LGHDT and YNNKEL. Counted from cysteine to phenylalanine, this CDR3 has 13 amino acids. Only the CDR3 portion is preserved as DNA: 39 bases, with reading frame beginning at the first base. Regarding this clone: Its antigen target is currently unknown. No base quality values were provided; no much bigger clone lies one nucleotide off.

The research as a whole found: How much clinical and demographic metadata was included differed by source and by participant, and the metadata was provided uncurated.

TCRbeta CDR3 regions were amplified from genomic DNA using the immunoSEQ Assay, a bias-controlled multiplex PCR. In the paper's pipeline: The number of nucleated cells in each sample was estimated from the amplification of reference gene primers within the assay. Sequence reads were collapsed and filtered to measure the absolute abundance of every unique TCRbeta CDR3 rearrangement. For each sample, productive Simpson clonality was calculated as the square root of Simpson's diversity index across productive rearrangements. Imported from immuneACCESS, the table was reduced by TCRdb to in-frame sequences with V and J called. These copies leave out some clones; in studies compared against another copy, an unresolved V gene accounts for under half, and the cause of the remainder is not known. V and J calls and clone size are copied from that table; D and trimming were computed from the DNA. Here the sample has 250,000 to 300,000 clones; roughly 90% occur a single time. The ten largest make up 2.2% of the sample.

In Seattle, one collaborating source enrolled patients while the infection was active and tracked those patients longitudinally over the course of disease. The collaborating institutions used their own protocols to collect whole blood in K2EDTA tubes. For TCRbeta analysis, collaborator samples were shipped as frozen whole blood, as isolated PBMCs, or as DNA extracted from either sample type. Recombination connected TRBV3-1 (or the pseudogene TRBV3-2) to TRBJ1-2; the D segment could be TRBD1, given 6 matching bases. Source material: peripheral blood. The sequence was obtained from a woman aged 25 to 45 with COVID-19, enrolled during active disease. This receptor carries the CDR3 CASRGQFNYGYTF. The sequenced DNA is TGTGCCAGCAGAGGACAGTTCAACTATGGCTACACCTTC.